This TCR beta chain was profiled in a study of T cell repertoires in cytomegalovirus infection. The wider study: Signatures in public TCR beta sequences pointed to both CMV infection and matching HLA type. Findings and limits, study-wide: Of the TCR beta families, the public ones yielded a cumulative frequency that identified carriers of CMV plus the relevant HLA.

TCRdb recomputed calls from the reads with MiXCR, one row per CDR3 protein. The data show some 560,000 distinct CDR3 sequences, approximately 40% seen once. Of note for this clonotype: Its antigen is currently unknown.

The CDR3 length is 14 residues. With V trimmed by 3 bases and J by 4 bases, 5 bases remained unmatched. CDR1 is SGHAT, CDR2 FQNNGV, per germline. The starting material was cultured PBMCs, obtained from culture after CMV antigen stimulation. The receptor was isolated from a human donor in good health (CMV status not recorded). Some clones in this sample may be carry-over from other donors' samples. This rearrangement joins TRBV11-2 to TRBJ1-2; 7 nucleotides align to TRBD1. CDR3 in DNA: TGTGCCAGCAGCTTGGGGGGACAGAGCTATGGCTACACCTTC. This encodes CASSLGGQSYGYTF. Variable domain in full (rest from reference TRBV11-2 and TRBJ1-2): EAGVAQSPRYKIIEKRQSVAFWCNPISGHATLYWYQQILGQGPKLLIQFQNNGVVDDSQLPKDRFSAERLKGVDSTLKIQPAKLEDSAVYLCASSLGGQSYGYTFGSGTRLTVV.